This T cell receptor beta chain is drawn from a study of T cells in Graves' hyperthyroidism and ophthalmopathy. Every diagnosis used clinical symptoms, serum thyroxine and TRAb, thyroid ultrasound and orbital computed tomography. There were TCR beta CDR3 regions amplified from RNA transcripts. The HTBI primer set drove a first-round RT-PCR of the TCR CDR3. TCRdb independently ran MiXCR on the multiplex PCR reads; one entry per CDR3 protein. The sample lists hundreds of thousands of distinct CDR3 sequences; around 42% were seen once. This clonotype was sampled from a woman younger than 30 with Graves' hyperthyroidism. What was sequenced was peripheral blood or thyroid tissue (not recorded which).

The CDR3 is CASSLAFSGNYEQYF. The CDR3 region has the DNA TGTGCCAGCAGCTTAGCATTTAGCGGTAACTACGAGCAGTACTTC. The rearrangement links TRBV5-6 to TRBJ2-7; D is possibly TRBD2 (6 bases). Germline loops: CDR1 SGHDT, CDR2 YYEEEE. V gave up 2 bases and J gave up 3 bases, with 15 bases separating them. The CDR3 sequence is 15 residues long.